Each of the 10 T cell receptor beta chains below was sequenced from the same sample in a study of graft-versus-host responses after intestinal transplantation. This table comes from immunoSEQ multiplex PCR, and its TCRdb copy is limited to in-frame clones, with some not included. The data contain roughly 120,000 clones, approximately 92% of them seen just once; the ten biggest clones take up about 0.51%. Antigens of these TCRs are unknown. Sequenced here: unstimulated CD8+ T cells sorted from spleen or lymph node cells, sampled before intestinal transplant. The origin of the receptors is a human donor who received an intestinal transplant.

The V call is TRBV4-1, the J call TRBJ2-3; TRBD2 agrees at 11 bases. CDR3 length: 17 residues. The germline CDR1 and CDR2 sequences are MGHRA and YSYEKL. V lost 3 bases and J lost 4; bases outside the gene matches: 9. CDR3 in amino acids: CASSHTLAGGDADTQYF. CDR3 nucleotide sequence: TGCGCCAGCAGCCATACATTAGCGGGAGGGGACGCAGATACGCAGTATTTT.

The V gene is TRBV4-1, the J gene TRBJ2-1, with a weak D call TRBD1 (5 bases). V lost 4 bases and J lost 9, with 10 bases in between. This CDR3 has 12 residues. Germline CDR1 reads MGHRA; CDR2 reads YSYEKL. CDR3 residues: CASSRSTGEQFF. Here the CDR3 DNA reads TGCGCCAGCAGCCGGTCTACAGGTGAGCAGTTCTTC.

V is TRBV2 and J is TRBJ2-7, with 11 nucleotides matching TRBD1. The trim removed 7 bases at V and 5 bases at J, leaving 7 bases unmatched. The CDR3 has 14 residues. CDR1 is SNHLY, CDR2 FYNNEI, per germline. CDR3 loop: CASTERGQGDEQYF. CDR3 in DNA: TGTGCCAGCACCGAGAGGGGACAGGGGGACGAGCAGTACTTC.

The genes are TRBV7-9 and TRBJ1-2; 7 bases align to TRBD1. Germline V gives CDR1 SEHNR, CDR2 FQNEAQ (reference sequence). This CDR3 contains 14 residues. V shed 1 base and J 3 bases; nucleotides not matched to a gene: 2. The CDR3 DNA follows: TGTGCCAGCAGCTTAGGACAGGGCCACTATGGCTACACCTTC. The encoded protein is CASSLGQGHYGYTF.

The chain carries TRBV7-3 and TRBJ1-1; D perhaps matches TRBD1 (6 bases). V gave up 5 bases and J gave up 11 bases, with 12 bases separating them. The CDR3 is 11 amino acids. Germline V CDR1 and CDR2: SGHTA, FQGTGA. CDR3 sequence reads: CASSTPGAAFF. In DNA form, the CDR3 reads TGTGCCAGCAGCACCCCAGGGGCCGCTTTCTTT.

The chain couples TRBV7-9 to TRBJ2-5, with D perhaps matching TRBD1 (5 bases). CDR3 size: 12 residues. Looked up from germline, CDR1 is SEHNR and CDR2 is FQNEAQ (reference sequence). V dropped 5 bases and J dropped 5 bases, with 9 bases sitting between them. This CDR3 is CASSRKGETQYF. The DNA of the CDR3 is TGTGCCAGCAGCAGGAAGGGGGAGACCCAGTACTTC.

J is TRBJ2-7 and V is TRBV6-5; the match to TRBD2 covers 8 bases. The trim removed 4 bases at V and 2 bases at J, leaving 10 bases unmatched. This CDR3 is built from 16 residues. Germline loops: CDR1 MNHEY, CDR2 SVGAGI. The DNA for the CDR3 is TGTGCCAGCAGTTCCGCTGGGAGCGGGGGCCCCTACGAGCAGTACTTC. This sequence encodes CASSSAGSGGPYEQYF.

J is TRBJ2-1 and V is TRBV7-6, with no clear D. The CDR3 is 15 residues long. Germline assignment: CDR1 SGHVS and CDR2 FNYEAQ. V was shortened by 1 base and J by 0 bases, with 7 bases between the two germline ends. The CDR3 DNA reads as TGTGCCAGCAGCTTAGAAGTTGGCTCCTACAATGAGCAGTTCTTC. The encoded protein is CASSLEVGSYNEQFF.

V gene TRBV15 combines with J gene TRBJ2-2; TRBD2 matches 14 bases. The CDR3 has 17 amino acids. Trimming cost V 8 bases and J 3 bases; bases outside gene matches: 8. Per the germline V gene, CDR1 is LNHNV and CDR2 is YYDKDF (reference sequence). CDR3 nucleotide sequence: TGTGCCACCGGGACTAGCGGGAGACCGCAGTACACCGGGGAGCTGTTTTTT. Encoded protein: CATGTSGRPQYTGELFF.

CDR3 coding DNA: TGTGCCAGTAGTGTTCAGGGGCACCATGAGCAGTTCTTC. This encodes CASSVQGHHEQFF. The V gene is TRBV19, the J gene TRBJ2-1; TRBD1 might be the D (6 bases). V lost 5 bases to trimming and J lost 8 bases, with 13 bases between them. Per the germline V gene, CDR1 is LNHDA and CDR2 is SQIVND (reference sequence). The CDR3 contains 13 residues.